This T cell receptor (beta chain) was identified during a study of blood T cell repertoires in COVID-19. In the authors' workflow: Reference gene primer amplification in the assay estimated nucleated cell counts. TCRdb's table, derived via immunoSEQ multiplex PCR, lists solely in-frame clones and lacks some. V and J calls and clone size are as listed in that table; D and trimming were resolved from the DNA. The sample shows 250,000 to 300,000 clones, approximately 88% of them seen only once. The trim removed 7 bases at V and 3 bases at J, leaving 16 bases unmatched. Per germline, CDR1 SGHDN and CDR2 FVKESK. The CDR3 extends over 17 amino acids.

The sequencing input was peripheral blood. The genes are TRBV14 and TRBJ1-1; the match to TRBD1 covers 8 bases. This sequence originates from a woman aged 70-85 years with COVID-19, enrolled during active disease. The CDR3 here is CASTPLPGGKGYTEAFF. In DNA, the CDR3 is TGTGCCAGCACCCCGCTCCCAGGGGGCAAGGGGTACACTGAAGCTTTCTTT. The whole variable domain, filled in from reference TRBV14 and TRBJ1-1, reads EAGVTQFPSHSVIEKGQTVTLRCDPISGHDNLYWYRRVMGKEIKFLLHFVKESKQDESGMPNNRFLAERTGGTYSTLKVQPAELEDSGVYFCASTPLPGGKGYTEAFFGQGTRLTVV.